This TCR beta chain was sequenced for a study of T cells after posttransplantation cyclophosphamide. Deletions cut 4 bases from V and 2 bases from J, with 8 bases between. This CDR3 has 13 amino acids. Looked up from germline, CDR1 is SNHLY and CDR2 is FYNNEI. This table comes from immunoSEQ multiplex PCR, and its TCRdb copy is limited to in-frame clones, with some not included. The sample shows tens of thousands of clones, 89% of them seen only once. A word on this clone: Antigen: not known.

Methotrexate plus calcineurin inhibitor accompanied controls' myeloablative marrow transplants; sampling was 1 year later. Study results and limitations: Tissue-infiltrating T cells from skin or gut overlapped little with blood T cells.

The origin of this receptor is a female patient in her fifties or sixties who received an allogeneic stem cell transplant from an unrelated donor, was CMV-positive, and had chronic GVHD only. Some of the T cells may derive from the graft donor. The sequenced sample was PBMCs, obtained after an allogeneic stem cell transplant with a calcineurin inhibitor and methotrexate. The chain recombines TRBV2 with TRBJ1-2, with no clear D. CDR3 nucleotide sequence: TGTGCCAGCAGTGCAGGCCTCAACTATGGCTACACCTTC. Its translation is CASSAGLNYGYTF.